Below are 26 T cell receptor beta chains sequenced from a single sample in a study of T-cell memory formation after mild COVID-19. A single record per CDR3 protein comes from TCRdb applying MiXCR to the 5' RACE reads. The sample contains hundreds of thousands of distinct CDR3 sequences, roughly 18% of which appear only once. Sequenced sample: PBMCs or a T cell subset sorted from them (not recorded which). These receptors were obtained from a man aged 18 to 30 who had mild COVID-19 (a few samples of this study predate the infection). Cell type and time point are not known.

This clonotype was seen more than once but under ten times. The rearrangement uses TRBV7-2 and TRBJ2-2; 8 bases are a match to TRBD1. V was pared by 5 bases and J by 4 bases, with 9 bases of the junction left unmatched. Per the germline V gene, CDR1 is SGHTA and CDR2 is FQGNSA. The length of the CDR3 is 16 residues. This CDR3 reads CASSPDRGRGTGELFF. The CDR3 DNA sequence: TGTGCCAGCAGCCCAGACAGGGGACGAGGCACCGGGGAGCTGTTTTTT.

The rearrangement uses TRBV6-2 or TRBV6-3 and TRBJ1-5; TRBD1 matches 11 bases. V gave up 6 bases and J gave up 0 bases; unmatched junction bases: 7. CDR1 MNHEY and CDR2 SVGEGT come from the germline V gene. The CDR3 loop spans 17 amino acids. CDR3 sequence: CASRRGQGADSNQPQHF. The DNA of the CDR3 is TGTGCCAGCAGAAGAGGACAGGGGGCCGATAGCAATCAGCCCCAGCATTTT.

This clonotype was counted a few times. V usage is TRBV25-1 and J usage is TRBJ1-2; D remains ambiguous. Trimming took off 7 bases at V and 6 bases at J, with 9 bases between the two ends. Germline V lookup: CDR1 MGHDK, CDR2 SYGVNS. The CDR3 covers 11 residues. This chain's CDR3 is CASIVGDGYTF. The CDR3 DNA reads TGTGCCAGCATAGTAGGCGATGGCTACACCTTC.

There are a few counts of this clonotype. V is TRBV7-9 and J is TRBJ2-3; TRBD2 agrees at 7 bases. The CDR3 runs to 16 residues. Trimming took 5 bases from V and 0 from J; bases not matched to a gene: 8. The germline V gene has CDR1 SEHNR and CDR2 FQNEAQ (reference sequence). The CDR3 region has the DNA TGTGCCAGCAGCCCCGCCGGGGGGACTAGCACAGATACGCAGTATTTT. This codes for CASSPAGGTSTDTQYF. Looking up the rest from reference TRBV7-9 and TRBJ2-3 gives the full variable domain: DTGVSQNPRHKITKRGQNVTFRCDPISEHNRLYWYRQTLGQGPEFLTYFQNEAQLEKSRLLSDRFSAERPKGSFSTLEIQRTEQGDSAMYLCASSPAGGTSTDTQYFGPGTRLTVL.

This clonotype was seen once. V gene TRBV5-1 combines with J gene TRBJ2-1; D not resolved. The CDR3 runs 12 residues. Germline assignment: CDR1 SGHRS and CDR2 YFSETQ. V was trimmed by 4 bases and J by 6 bases, leaving 8 bases between them. The CDR3 bases are TGCGCCAGCAGCAAAGGACCCAATGAGCAGTTCTTC. Translated: CASSKGPNEQFF.

Many counts were recorded for this clonotype. The V call is TRBV12-3 or TRBV12-4, the J call TRBJ2-5; 11 bases agree with TRBD2. The CDR3 runs 16 residues. Trimming removed 2 bases from V and 1 base from J; junction bases left unmatched: 3. As DNA, the CDR3 is TGTGCCAGCAGTTTAACTAGCGGGGGTCCCCAAGAGACCCAGTACTTC. Translated, it gives CASSLTSGGPQETQYF.

This chain's CDR3 is CSVGHGGTGYTF. The DNA for the CDR3 is TGCAGCGTTGGCCACGGGGGGACTGGCTACACCTTC. V and J are TRBV29-1 and TRBJ1-2, with D maybe TRBD1 (5 bases). Trimming left V 4 bases short and J 7 bases short, with 13 bases between. Germline V gene lookup returns CDR1 SQVTM and CDR2 ANQGSEA. The CDR3 loop spans 12 amino acids.

In this sample, this clonotype turned up a few times. The chain links TRBV5-1 to TRBJ2-1; D not certain. The length of the CDR3 is 15 residues. Germline assignment: CDR1 SGHRS and CDR2 YFSETQ. V dropped 4 bases and J dropped 0 bases, with 11 bases sitting between them. The CDR3 protein is CASSLPLSSYNEQFF. For the CDR3, the DNA is TGCGCCAGCAGCCTGCCGTTAAGCTCCTACAATGAGCAGTTCTTC.

The chain employs TRBV9 and TRBJ2-3; D uncertain. Germline V lookup: CDR1 SGDLS, CDR2 YYNGEE. Trimming cost V 0 bases and J 4 bases, with 12 bases left between them. The CDR3 contains 15 residues. The CDR3 is CASSVVGFSADTQYF. The CDR3, as DNA: TGTGCCAGCAGCGTAGTTGGTTTTTCTGCAGATACGCAGTATTTT.

Only a few counts were recorded for this clonotype. The chain joins TRBV24-1 to TRBJ2-5; possible D gene TRBD1, 6 bases. CDR1 is KGHDR and CDR2 is SFDVKD in the germline V gene. The CDR3 has 14 residues. V was cut by 5 bases and J by 2 bases, with 11 bases left in between. The CDR3, as DNA: TGTGCCACCAGTGGAACAGGGTTGCAAGAGACCCAGTACTTC. Translation gives CATSGTGLQETQYF.

This clonotype was seen more than once but under ten times. The chain combines TRBV28 with TRBJ2-4; D not resolved. The CDR3 loop spans 14 amino acids. In germline, CDR1 is MDHEN, CDR2 SYDVKM. V was trimmed by 6 bases and J by 0 bases, leaving 9 bases between them. The CDR3 DNA reads as TGTGCCAGCAGCTCCCGAATAGCCAAAAACATTCAGTACTTC. It encodes CASSSRIAKNIQYF.

The CDR3 spells CASSKDSNQPQHF. The DNA of the CDR3 is TGTGCCAGCAGTAAAGATAGCAATCAGCCCCAGCATTTT. The gene calls are TRBV25-1 and TRBJ1-5; no reliable D call. Germline V lookup: CDR1 MGHDK, CDR2 SYGVNS. Trimming cost V 5 bases and J 0 bases, with 5 bases left between them. The CDR3 length is 13 residues.

This clonotype has ten or more counts. This sequence joins TRBV5-1 and TRBJ1-4; D gene ambiguous. Germline V gene sequence: CDR1 SGHRS, CDR2 YFSETQ. V was trimmed by 3 bases and J by 5 bases, leaving 11 bases between them. This CDR3 has 14 amino acids. The DNA for the CDR3 is TGCGCCAGCAGCTGGACGGGCTCGAATGAAAAACTGTTTTTT. This codes for CASSWTGSNEKLFF.

This clonotype has more than one count but fewer than ten. For the CDR3, the DNA is TGTGCCAGCAGCTTAGGGGCAGGGAGGAAGGAGACCCAGTACTTC. It encodes CASSLGAGRKETQYF. The chain employs TRBV11-2 and TRBJ2-5, with D possibly being TRBD2 (6 bases). Deletions cut 1 base from V and 5 bases from J, with 14 bases between. In germline, CDR1 is SGHAT, CDR2 FQNNGV. The CDR3 spans 15 residues.

This clonotype showed up many times. J is TRBJ1-6 and V is TRBV3-2; the table gives TRBD1 as D, unverified against the DNA. TRBV3-2 constitutes a pseudogene. This CDR3 spans 18 amino acids. The CDR3 protein is CASSQGTTWGCSNSPLHF. The CDR3 coding sequence is TGTGCCAGCAGCCAAGGGACGACTTGGGGCTGTTCCAATTCACCCCTCCACTTT.

This clonotype was observed many times. V usage is TRBV7-7 and J usage is TRBJ2-1, with 8 bases that match TRBD1. This CDR3 is 13 amino acids long. The germline gives CDR1 SSHAT, CDR2 FNYEAQ (reference sequence). Unmatched junction bases numbered 4, after V lost 6 bases and J lost 6 bases. The CDR3 loop is CASSPGQGNEQFF. The CDR3 DNA reads TGTGCCAGCAGTCCCGGACAGGGCAATGAGCAGTTCTTC. Combining the CDR3 with reference TRBV7-7 and TRBJ2-1 gives the whole variable domain GAGVSQSPRYKVTKRGQDVTLRCDPISSHATLYWYQQALGQGPEFLTYFNYEAQPDKSGLPSDRFSAERPEGSISTLTIQRTEQRDSAMYRCASSPGQGNEQFFGPGTRLTVL.

The chain has TRBV2 and TRBJ2-7; 7 nucleotides line up with TRBD2. V was pared by 4 bases and J by 2 bases, with 5 bases of the junction left unmatched. The CDR3 is 14 amino acids. Germline values: CDR1 SNHLY, CDR2 FYNNEI. CDR3 in DNA: TGTGCCAGCAGTGCGGGGAGGGTCACCTACGAGCAGTACGTC. Translating gives CASSAGRVTYEQYV.

The count of this clonotype is one. The DNA of the CDR3 is TGTGCCAGCAGCGGCGGTTTGGGACCCCAGGAGACCCAGTACTTC. Encoded protein: CASSGGLGPQETQYF. The chain recombines TRBV5-5 with TRBJ2-5, with D perhaps TRBD1 or TRBD2 (5 bases each). Germline assignment: CDR1 SGHKS and CDR2 YYEKEE (reference sequence). This CDR3 is 15 amino acids long. Deletions cut 4 bases from V and 5 bases from J, with 18 bases between.

The rearrangement uses TRBV6-4 and TRBJ1-2; D perhaps matches TRBD1 (5 bases). The V gene lost 0 bases and the J gene lost 4 bases, with 15 bases spanning the gap. Germline V gives CDR1 MRHNA, CDR2 SNTAGT. The CDR3 runs to 16 residues. This CDR3 reads CASSDSNSRGIYGYTF. CDR3 coding DNA: TGTGCCAGCAGTGACTCGAACAGTCGGGGGATCTATGGCTACACCTTC.

This clonotype was found a few times. The rearrangement joins TRBV24-1 to TRBJ2-1, with TRBD1 as a possible D gene (6 bases). Between the trimmed V and J ends, which lost 5 bases and 0 bases, there was a span of 13 bases. Germline lookup yields CDR1 KGHDR and CDR2 SFDVKD. This CDR3 is 16 amino acids long. The CDR3 coding sequence is TGTGCCACCAGTGCTCCAGGGGATAGCTCCTACAATGAGCAGTTCTTC. Its translation: CATSAPGDSSYNEQFF.

This clonotype was found a few times. The rearrangement uses TRBV20-1 and TRBJ1-5; D is perhaps TRBD1 (6 bases). Germline V gene data show CDR1 as DFQATT and CDR2 as SNEGSKA (reference sequence). The CDR3 is made up of 12 amino acids. The ends were cut back, 2 bases at V and 6 bases at J, with 8 bases in the middle. The CDR3 spells CSARTGSQPQHF. The CDR3 DNA reads as TGCAGTGCTAGAACAGGGAGTCAGCCCCAGCATTTT.

This chain links TRBV6-6 with TRBJ2-3; 10 nucleotides match TRBD2. The CDR3 length is 15 residues. Unmatched junction bases numbered 4, after V lost 6 bases and J lost 1 base. Germline loops: CDR1 MNHNY, CDR2 SVGAGI (reference sequence). The CDR3 protein is CASRTTSGGTDTQYF. The DNA of the CDR3 is TGTGCCAGCAGAACCACTAGCGGGGGCACAGATACGCAGTATTTT.

This clonotype was seen a handful of times. This chain connects TRBV20-1 to TRBJ1-1; no clear D gene. V was pared by 6 bases and J by 11 bases, with 25 bases between. The CDR3 has 14 residues. CDR1 and CDR2 (germline): DFQATT, SNEGSKA (reference sequence). The CDR3 DNA follows: TGCAGTGCGCCCAGGAGCGTAAGCAGGCCCGGGGCTTTCTTT. Protein: CSAPRSVSRPGAFF.

This rearrangement joins TRBV12-3 or TRBV12-4 to TRBJ2-7; D is ambiguous. Trimming shortened V by 6 bases and J by 0 bases, and 12 bases separated the two germline ends. This CDR3 has 14 amino acids. CDR3 sequence: CASSSFGSSYEQYF. The CDR3 coding sequence is TGTGCCAGCAGCTCCTTCGGAAGCTCCTACGAGCAGTACTTC.

This clonotype was picked up a small number of times. This chain connects TRBV14 to TRBJ2-3; D ambiguous. The CDR3 has 16 residues. V lost 0 bases to trimming and J lost 1 base, with 11 bases between them. CDR1 SGHDN and CDR2 FVKESK come from the germline V gene. CDR3 bases: TGTGCCAGCAGCCAAGAAACACCTACCCGCACAGATACGCAGTATTTT. It specifies CASSQETPTRTDTQYF.

This clonotype was counted only a few times. V and J are TRBV5-1 and TRBJ2-3, with D tentatively TRBD2 (6 bases). Germline V lookup: CDR1 SGHRS, CDR2 YFSETQ. V dropped 1 base and J dropped 6 bases, with 15 bases sitting between them. CDR3 length equals 15 residues. The CDR3 DNA follows: TGCGCCAGCAGCTTGTTGGGCGGGGTCGGGGATACGCAGTATTTT. Its protein is CASSLLGGVGDTQYF. Drawing the rest from reference TRBV5-1 and TRBJ2-3, the complete variable domain is KAGVTQTPRYLIKTRGQQVTLSCSPISGHRSVSWYQQTPGQGLQFLFEYFSETQRNKGNFPGRFSGRQFSNSRSEMNVSTLELGDSALYLCASSLLGGVGDTQYFGPGTRLTVL.